A single sample gave rise to the 24 T cell receptor beta chains below, sequenced in a study of blood T cell repertoires in COVID-19. Data came from immunoSEQ multiplex PCR; TCRdb stores just in-frame clones and leaves some out. The sample records roughly 670,000 clones, over 80% being singletons. Sequenced sample: peripheral blood. The receptor source for this set is a woman aged 18-29 years with acute or convalescent COVID-19.

The chain joins TRBV24-1 to TRBJ1-1; the D gene is possibly TRBD1 (6 bases). This CDR3 has 17 residues. Between the trimmed V and J ends, which lost 0 bases and 4 bases, there was a span of 17 bases. CDR1 and CDR2 from the germline V gene are KGHDR and SFDVKD. The CDR3 protein is CATSDLPGQTFLTEAFF. CDR3 in DNA: TGTGCCACCAGTGATTTGCCTGGACAGACCTTCCTCACTGAAGCTTTCTTT.

The chain employs TRBV7-2 and TRBJ1-2; D is uncertain. CDR3 length: 13 residues. With 5 bases removed from V and 5 bases from J, the gap between germline ends came to 12 bases. Germline CDR1 is SGHTA and CDR2 is FQGNSA. The CDR3 DNA is TGTGCCAGCAGCGGGAGTTTTGCATATGGCTACACCTTC. It is translated as CASSGSFAYGYTF.

This chain connects TRBV6-5 to TRBJ1-5, with a weak D call TRBD1 (6 bases). Germline V gene data show CDR1 as MNHEY and CDR2 as SVGAGI. This CDR3 is 15 amino acids long. Trimming cost V 7 bases and J 5 bases, with 18 bases left between them. In DNA, the CDR3 is TGTGCCAGCATTGGACAGTCTCGGGTCTATCAGCCCCAGCATTTT. This codes for CASIGQSRVYQPQHF.

This clone turned up a few times. This chain links TRBV5-6 with TRBJ1-1; TRBD1 matches at 7 bases. Germline CDR1 is SGHDT and CDR2 is YYEEEE. This CDR3 is built from 19 residues. With 4 bases clipped from V and 0 bases from J, the junction kept 18 bases outside the gene matches. The CDR3: CASSPPRGQGPYLNTEAFF. The CDR3 DNA follows: TGTGCCAGCAGCCCTCCTAGGGGGCAGGGGCCCTACTTGAACACTGAAGCTTTCTTT.

This sequence joins TRBV20-1 and TRBJ1-2, with D maybe TRBD1 (5 bases). In germline, CDR1 is DFQATT, CDR2 SNEGSKA (reference sequence). Trimming pared 6 bases from V and 8 bases from J, leaving 7 bases between. CDR3 length: 9 amino acids. Here the CDR3 reads CSAEGGYTF. The CDR3 DNA sequence: TGCAGTGCGGAGGGGGGCTACACCTTC.

The chain carries TRBV3-1 (or the pseudogene TRBV3-2) and TRBJ1-1; D possibly corresponds to TRBD1 (6 bases). CDR1 is LGHDT, CDR2 YNNKEL, per germline (reference sequence). V was pared by 0 bases and J by 1 base, with 9 bases between. This CDR3 contains 15 residues. CDR3 in amino acids: CASSQEWGPNTEAFF. The CDR3 DNA is TGTGCCAGCAGCCAAGAGTGGGGGCCGAACACTGAAGCTTTCTTT.

The chain joins TRBV5-4 to TRBJ1-1, with a weak D call TRBD1 (6 bases). Trimming removed 5 bases at V and 5 bases at J, with 22 bases between. Germline CDR1 reads SGHNT; CDR2 reads YYREEE (reference sequence). The CDR3 is made up of 16 amino acids. As DNA, the CDR3 is TGTGCCAGCAGTCGAGACAGGTATCAGGGCCGGACTGAAGCTTTCTTT. It is translated as CASSRDRYQGRTEAFF.

Concerning this clone itself: Lacking the conserved final phenylalanine or tryptophan, this CDR3 likely reflects a read error. The DNA is omitted, as the CDR3 cannot be located on it reliably, and the CDR3 follows TCRdb's listing. The chain couples TRBV27 to TRBJ1-1; whether TRBD1, the table's D call, matches the DNA was not checked. The CDR3 spans 9 amino acids, including both terminal residues. Germline values: CDR1 MNHEY, CDR2 SMNVEV (reference sequence). The CDR3: CASSLSSRV.

The chain links TRBV30 to TRBJ1-2, with 8 positions matching TRBD1. V shed 5 bases and J 4 bases; nucleotides not matched to a gene: 3. The CDR3 extends over 12 amino acids. Germline V gene data show CDR1 as GTSNPN and CDR2 as SVGIG (reference sequence). CDR3 sequence (DNA): TGTGCCTGGGGACAGGGCGGCTATGGCTACACCTTC. Translation: CAWGQGGYGYTF.

CDR3 region: CASSVRGQGGGYTF. CDR3 nucleotides: TGTGCCAGTAGTGTACGAGGACAGGGGGGAGGCTACACCTTC. The chain recombines TRBV19 with TRBJ1-2; 10 bases align to TRBD1. V lost 5 bases and J lost 8; bases outside the gene matches: 8. The CDR3 length is 14 residues. Germline CDR1 reads LNHDA; CDR2 reads SQIVND (reference sequence).

The chain joins TRBV27 to TRBJ1-1; 9 bases agree with TRBD1. V lost 4 bases, J lost 6 bases, and 3 bases stayed unmatched. The CDR3 consists of 13 residues. Germline-derived CDR1 and CDR2 are MNHEY and SMNVEV (reference sequence). CDR3 amino acids: CASSSQGAPEAFF. CDR3 DNA: TGTGCCAGCAGTTCACAGGGGGCCCCTGAAGCTTTCTTT.

The chain joins TRBV27 to TRBJ1-1, with D possibly being TRBD1 (6 bases). Germline assignment: CDR1 MNHEY and CDR2 SMNVEV (reference sequence). Trimming removed 2 bases from V and 5 bases from J, with 12 bases in between. The CDR3 covers 14 residues. Here the CDR3 DNA reads TGTGCCAGCAGTTTAATTGGGGGCGAGACTGAAGCTTTCTTT. Translating it yields CASSLIGGETEAFF.

The chain couples TRBV25-1 to TRBJ1-2; TRBD1 might be the D (6 bases). V gave up 1 base and J gave up 5 bases, with 11 bases separating them. CDR1 is MGHDK, CDR2 SYGVNS, per germline. This CDR3 region has 14 residues. The CDR3 sequence is CASSESGVGYGYTF. The CDR3 bases are TGTGCCAGCAGTGAATCAGGGGTAGGGTATGGCTACACCTTC.

V and J are TRBV6-2 or TRBV6-3 and TRBJ1-5; no firm D call. In germline, CDR1 is MNHEY, CDR2 SVGEGT. V gave up 6 bases and J gave up 2 bases, with 11 bases separating them. The CDR3 covers 14 residues. This CDR3 is CASSPAGGNQPQHF. CDR3 sequence (DNA): TGTGCCAGCAGCCCGGCGGGAGGCAATCAGCCCCAGCATTTT.

V and J are TRBV28 and TRBJ2-7, with D hard to call. CDR1 and CDR2 (germline): MDHEN, SYDVKM. The V and J ends lost 5 bases and 0 bases respectively, with 5 bases between them. The CDR3 runs to 12 residues. The CDR3 region has the DNA TGTGCCAGCAGTCCTAGCTCCTACGAGCAGTACTTC. Amino acid sequence: CASSPSSYEQYF.

The chain recombines TRBV7-2 with TRBJ2-3; TRBD1 matches 10 bases. V trimming: 5 bases; J trimming: 4 bases; junction bases outside the gene matches: 3. CDR3 length equals 14 residues. Germline V lookup: CDR1 SGHTA, CDR2 FQGNSA. CDR3 sequence (DNA): TGTGCCAGCAGCCCCGGACAGGGGGCAGATACGCAGTATTTT. Translating gives CASSPGQGADTQYF.

Remarks on this clone: The sample has other DNA sequences that encode this CDR3 too. The rearrangement uses TRBV7-9 and TRBJ1-1; D gene unclear. The CDR3 consists of 13 residues. The V end lost 5 bases, the J end lost 4 bases, and 11 bases lay between the germline ends. Germline CDR1 SEHNR, CDR2 FQNEAQ (reference sequence). The CDR3 region has the DNA TGTGCCAGCAGCCCAGAGGTAGGCACTGAAGCTTTCTTT. Residues: CASSPEVGTEAFF.

The chain uses TRBV12-5 and TRBJ1-2; 7 bases fit TRBD1. The CDR3 runs to 15 residues. Germline lookup yields CDR1 LGHNT and CDR2 FRNRAP. The V and J ends lost 6 bases and 4 bases, in that order; junction bases with no gene match: 11. CDR3 residues: CASGFKGQGGYGYTF. The CDR3, as DNA: TGTGCTAGTGGCTTTAAAGGGCAGGGGGGCTATGGCTACACCTTC. Looking up the rest from reference TRBV12-5 and TRBJ1-2 gives the full variable domain: DARVTQTPRHKVTEMGQEVTMRCQPILGHNTVFWYRQTMMQGLELLAYFRNRAPLDDSGMPKDRFSAEMPDATLATLKIQPSEPRDSAVYFCASGFKGQGGYGYTFGSGTRLTVV.

The chain uses TRBV29-1 and TRBJ2-7; 9 positions match TRBD1. CDR1 is SQVTM and CDR2 is ANQGSEA in the germline V gene. The junction had 7 bases not matched to a gene; V was cut back by 4 bases and J by 0 bases. CDR3 length equals 15 residues. In DNA, the CDR3 is TGCAGCGTTGTCCGGACAGGGGTTAGCTCCTACGAGCAGTACTTC. Translated, it gives CSVVRTGVSSYEQYF.

Remarks on this clone: Other DNA sequences in this sample translate to the same CDR3. This chain connects TRBV11-3 to TRBJ1-3, with D hard to call. CDR3 length: 14 amino acids. Germline V gene sequence: CDR1 SGHNT, CDR2 YENEEA. The V end lost 1 base, the J end lost 1 base, and 5 bases lay between the germline ends. The CDR3 nucleotides read TGTGCCAGCAGCTTAGGCGGTTCTGGAAACACCATATATTTT. Its translation is CASSLGGSGNTIYF.

In DNA, the CDR3 is TGTGCCAGCAGCGAGGCGTTTGGGGCCTATACGCAGTATTTT. Its translation is CASSEAFGAYTQYF. This chain uses TRBV9 with TRBJ2-3; a possible D gene is TRBD1 (5 bases). The V end was cut by 3 bases, the J end by 7 bases, with 15 bases between. Germline CDR1 and CDR2: SGDLS and YYNGEE. The CDR3 sequence is 14 residues long.

The chain links TRBV9 to TRBJ1-1; D perhaps matches TRBD1 (5 bases). Germline V gene lookup returns CDR1 SGDLS and CDR2 YYNGEE. This CDR3 region has 15 residues. V dropped 4 bases and J dropped 0 bases, with 13 bases sitting between them. In DNA, the CDR3 is TGTGCCAGCAGCCCCCGTGGGGCGATGAACACTGAAGCTTTCTTT. Residues: CASSPRGAMNTEAFF.

The chain uses TRBV12-5 and TRBJ1-6, with a possible D match to TRBD1 (6 bases). Deletions cut 9 bases from V and 9 bases from J, with 24 bases between. CDR1 and CDR2 from the germline V gene are LGHNT and FRNRAP. There are 16 residues in the CDR3. CDR3 loop: CASTQNRVSGGSPLHF. In nucleotides, the CDR3 is TGTGCTAGCACGCAGAACAGGGTTTCGGGTGGTTCACCCCTCCACTTT.

The chain joins TRBV3-1 (or the pseudogene TRBV3-2) to TRBJ2-2; D is uncertain. This CDR3 is 14 amino acids long. V lost 0 bases to trimming and J lost 1 base, with 3 bases between them. The V gene's germline CDR1 is LGHDT and CDR2 YNNKEL (reference sequence). CDR3 bases: TGTGCCAGCAGCCAAGATAAGAACACCGGGGAGCTGTTTTTT. This encodes CASSQDKNTGELFF.